This TCR beta chain is from a study of T cell changes during pregnancy in multiple sclerosis (dated by TCRdb to between 2018 and 2021). Background for the entire study: In women with multiple sclerosis, the researchers looked at how the T cell repertoire shifted as pregnancy progressed.

Reading from cysteine to phenylalanine, the CDR3 counts 13 amino acids. The entry retains the CDR3 DNA only, 39 bases that are in frame from base 1. For CDR1 and CDR2, the germline V gene (reference sequence) lists SGHNT and YYREEE. The trim is 0 bases for V and 5 bases for J, with a gap of 8 bases between the germline ends. Library construction relied on the immunoSEQ multiplex PCR assay. What TCRdb holds here is the immuneACCESS table cut down to in-frame rearrangements. Part of the clones is not present; checked against another copy, under half of the missing clones reflect an unresolved V gene, and the others are unexplained. This sample comprises under 55,000 clones, around 94% of them detected only once. The biggest ten clones account for around 0.3% of the sample. Worth noting for this clone: Its antigen is still unknown. No base quality information exists; no much larger clone differs at one position.

The clonotype comes from a female donor with multiple sclerosis, enrolled in a pregnancy study. The chain joins TRBV5-4 to TRBJ2-5; a tentative D match to TRBD1 spans 5 bases. The source material was CD4+ T cells from peripheral blood mononuclear cells, sampled in the third trimester of pregnancy. For the CDR3, the sequence is CASSLAGLETQYF. The DNA is TGTGCCAGCAGCTTGGCAGGGTTGGAGACCCAGTACTTC.